This T cell receptor (beta chain) was identified during a study of T cells in localized non-small cell lung cancer. Broader study findings: There was higher T cell clonality in uninvolved adjacent lung than in tumor, and it was highest there. In adjacent lung appeared a median around 59 of the top 100 tumor clones. Because researchers sequenced only one region of the tumor, heterogeneity is still possible.

Notes on this clone: The antigen is unknown.

The CDR3 totals 11 residues. The germline V gene encodes CDR1 MNHEY and CDR2 SVGAGI. Trimming took 3 bases from V and 7 from J, leaving 7 bases between them. This table comes from immunoSEQ multiplex PCR, and its TCRdb copy is limited to in-frame clones, with some not included. The profile shows around 41,000 clones, around nine tenths of them singletons. The sequence came from a female donor older than 55 with stage I squamous cell lung carcinoma. The material sequenced was peripheral blood, taken before any cancer treatment. The chain joins TRBV6-5 to TRBJ2-7; TRBD2 is a possible D gene (5 bases). The CDR3 loop reads CASSYRGEQYF. The CDR3 nucleotides are TGTGCCAGCAGTTATCGAGGGGAGCAGTACTTC.